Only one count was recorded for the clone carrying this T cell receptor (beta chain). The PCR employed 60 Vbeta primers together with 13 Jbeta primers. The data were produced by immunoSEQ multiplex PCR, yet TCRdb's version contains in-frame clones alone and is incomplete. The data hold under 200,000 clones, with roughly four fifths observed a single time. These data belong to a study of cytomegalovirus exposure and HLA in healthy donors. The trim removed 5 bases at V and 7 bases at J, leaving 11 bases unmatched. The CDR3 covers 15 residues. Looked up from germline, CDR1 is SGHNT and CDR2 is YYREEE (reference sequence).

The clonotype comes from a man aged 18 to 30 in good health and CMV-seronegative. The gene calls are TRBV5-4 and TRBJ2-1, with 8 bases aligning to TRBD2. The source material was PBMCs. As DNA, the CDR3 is TGTGCCAGCAGATCCTGGACGGGAGGGCCTAATGAGCAGTTCTTC. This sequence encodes CASRSWTGGPNEQFF.